Below are 24 T cell receptor beta chains sequenced from a single sample in a study of OX40 agonist ivuxolimab in advanced cancers. Produced via immunoSEQ multiplex PCR; TCRdb's table is partial and in-frame only. The data hold roughly 89,000 clones, with 84% observed a single time. The specimen was CD4+ or CD8+ T cells sorted from blood, collected in a trial of the OX40 agonist ivuxolimab. The receptors were sampled from an adult with an advanced solid tumor such as melanoma, head and neck, liver or kidney cancer.

This rearrangement joins TRBV6-1 to TRBJ2-3; D is unclear. The CDR3 is made up of 11 amino acids. The V end lost 3 bases, the J end lost 6 bases, and 4 bases lay between the germline ends. CDR1 and CDR2 (germline): MNHNS, SASEGT. In DNA, the CDR3 is TGTGCCAGCAGTGACCGGGATACGCAGTATTTT. Its translation: CASSDRDTQYF.

The chain couples TRBV11-3 to TRBJ2-1; D is perhaps TRBD1 (7 bases). Trimming shortened V by 4 bases and J by 7 bases, and 14 bases separated the two germline ends. The CDR3 consists of 14 residues. Per the germline V gene, CDR1 is SGHNT and CDR2 is YENEEA. CDR3 DNA: TGTGCCAGCAGCTCAGACAGGGCGGGGAATGAGCAGTTCTTC. It is translated as CASSSDRAGNEQFF. Supplemented by reference TRBV11-3 and TRBJ2-1, the full variable domain reads EAGVVQSPRYKIIEKKQPVAFWCNPISGHNTLYWYLQNLGQGPELLIRYENEEAVDDSQLPKDRFSAERLKGVDSTLKIQPAELGDSAVYLCASSSDRAGNEQFFGPGTRLTVL.

A remark on this clone: Within the sample, other DNA sequences also encode this same CDR3. The CDR3, as DNA: TGTGCCAGCAGCGTGGACAGCTCCGGCGGGGGCTACACCTTC. Its protein is CASSVDSSGGGYTF. V and J are TRBV4-2 and TRBJ1-2, with D possibly being TRBD1 (6 bases). CDR3 length: 14 residues. The germline CDR1 and CDR2 sequences are LGHNA and YNFKEQ. V was clipped by 5 bases and J by 8 bases, with 18 bases between them.

The V and J genes are TRBV29-1 and TRBJ1-4, with unresolved D. The CDR3 contains 12 residues. CDR1 is SQVTM and CDR2 is ANQGSEA in the germline V gene. V shed 7 bases and J shed 4 bases, with 10 bases lying between them. The CDR3 DNA reads as TGCAGCGGACTAGGCGGTAATGAAAAACTGTTTTTT. It encodes CSGLGGNEKLFF.

The chain uses TRBV28 and TRBJ2-5, with TRBD2 identical over 10 bases. Germline V lookup: CDR1 MDHEN, CDR2 SYDVKM. After removal of 5 bases from V and 5 bases from J, the junction contained 17 bases not matched to a gene. This CDR3 has 18 residues. CDR3 sequence: CASSLPHFSSGGRETQYF. The CDR3 DNA follows: TGTGCCAGCAGTCTACCCCATTTCTCTAGCGGGGGAAGGGAGACCCAGTACTTC.

The genes are TRBV18 and TRBJ2-2, with D perhaps given as TRBD1 or TRBD2 (5 bases each). The V gene's germline CDR1 is KGHSH and CDR2 LQKENI. There are 15 residues in the CDR3. V was pared by 2 bases and J by 5 bases, with 12 bases between. CDR3 sequence: CASSPVSGGTGELFF. CDR3 DNA sequence: TGTGCCAGCTCACCAGTTTCTGGGGGTACCGGGGAGCTGTTTTTT.

A remark on this clone: Other DNA variants within this sample encode the same CDR3. This chain uses TRBV7-3 with TRBJ1-5; D call uncertain. The CDR3 contains 13 residues. The V gene lost 5 bases and the J gene lost 6 bases, with 11 bases spanning the gap. The V gene's germline CDR1 is SGHTA and CDR2 FQGTGA. The CDR3 DNA follows: TGTGCCAGCAGCCTGGCGATGGGTCAGCCCCAGCATTTT. Translating it yields CASSLAMGQPQHF.

V and J are TRBV2 and TRBJ2-4; D is ambiguous. V lost 8 bases to trimming and J lost 7 bases, with 9 bases between them. Germline CDR1 is SNHLY and CDR2 is FYNNEI. The CDR3 is 11 residues long. The CDR3 sequence: CASSVGNIQYF. CDR3 sequence (DNA): TGTGCCAGCTCGGTGGGGAACATTCAGTACTTC.

CDR3 coding DNA: TGTGCCAGCAGTAGATATAATTCACCCCTCCACTTT. It translates to CASSRYNSPLHF. J is TRBJ1-6 and V is TRBV2, with D unresolved. From germline, CDR1 is SNHLY and CDR2 FYNNEI. Trimming left V 5 bases short and J 4 bases short, with 3 bases between. There are 12 residues in the CDR3.

The chain couples TRBV28 to TRBJ2-7; D might be TRBD2 (6 bases). The CDR3 spans 14 residues. The V gene lost 3 bases and the J gene lost 7 bases, with 16 bases spanning the gap. Germline V gives CDR1 MDHEN, CDR2 SYDVKM. CDR3 protein: CASSLGHAGLEQYF. The CDR3 nucleotides read TGTGCCAGCAGTTTGGGCCATGCGGGGTTGGAGCAGTACTTC.

V gene TRBV5-8 combines with J gene TRBJ2-4; D remains unclear. V was pared by 4 bases and J by 5 bases, with 16 bases between. The CDR3 is 15 amino acids. The V gene's germline CDR1 is SGHTS and CDR2 YDEGEE. The CDR3 protein is CASSPSLRFENIQYF. Here the CDR3 DNA reads TGTGCCAGCAGCCCCTCACTTCGTTTCGAAAACATTCAGTACTTC.

This clone was counted once. The rearrangement uses TRBV7-7 and TRBJ2-7, with D possibly being TRBD1 (7 bases). The CDR3 covers 16 residues. V was trimmed by 7 bases and J by 4 bases, leaving 23 bases between them. CDR1 SSHAT and CDR2 FNYEAQ come from the germline V gene (reference sequence). The CDR3 spells CASTSNRTGLTYEQYF. The CDR3 nucleotides read TGTGCCAGCACCTCAAACCGGACAGGACTAACTTACGAGCAGTACTTC.

The chain links TRBV9 to TRBJ1-1; TRBD1 matches at 10 bases. The germline CDR1 and CDR2 sequences are SGDLS and YYNGEE. CDR3 length equals 15 residues. Trimming removed 3 bases from V and 2 bases from J; junction bases left unmatched: 4. CDR3 bases: TGTGCCAGCAGCGCCCGGGACAGGGGTAACACTGAAGCTTTCTTT. It translates to CASSARDRGNTEAFF.

The rearrangement joins TRBV10-1 to TRBJ2-1; possibly TRBD2 for D (6 bases). The CDR3 is 16 amino acids. Trimming took 7 bases from V and 0 from J, leaving 16 bases between them. Germline V gene sequence: CDR1 WNHNN, CDR2 SYGVQD (reference sequence). This CDR3 reads CASTAGRPSSYNEQFF. Here the CDR3 DNA reads TGCGCCAGCACTGCGGGACGGCCGAGCTCCTACAATGAGCAGTTCTTC.

V and J are TRBV9 and TRBJ2-3; D perhaps matches TRBD1 (5 bases). Deletions cut 4 bases from V and 6 bases from J, with 9 bases between. The CDR3 consists of 12 residues. Germline-derived CDR1 and CDR2 are SGDLS and YYNGEE. CDR3 nucleotide sequence: TGTGCCAGCAGCCCAGGGATGGATACGCAGTATTTT. Translated, it gives CASSPGMDTQYF.

The rearrangement uses TRBV29-1 and TRBJ1-4; a possible D gene is TRBD1 (5 bases). The CDR3 sequence is 13 residues long. V was trimmed by 3 bases and J by 7 bases, leaving 12 bases between them. Germline CDR1 SQVTM, CDR2 ANQGSEA. DNA for the CDR3: TGCAGCGTTGACTTAGACGGGGCTGAAAAACTGTTTTTT. It codes for CSVDLDGAEKLFF.

The chain couples TRBV28 to TRBJ1-3; tentatively, D is TRBD1 (5 bases). The CDR3 has 15 amino acids. Germline CDR1 reads MDHEN; CDR2 reads SYDVKM. V was trimmed by 3 bases and J by 4 bases, leaving 13 bases between them. The CDR3 here is CASSFEGAGGNTIYF. Written as DNA, the CDR3 is TGTGCCAGCAGTTTTGAAGGGGCAGGGGGAAACACCATATATTTT.

CDR3 sequence reads: CAWSDGGQGSEKLFF. In DNA form, the CDR3 reads TGTGCCTGGAGCGATGGGGGGCAGGGTAGTGAAAAACTGTTTTTT. This chain connects TRBV30 to TRBJ1-4, with D perhaps matching TRBD1 (6 bases). This CDR3 comprises 15 residues. Trimming pared 3 bases from V and 7 bases from J, leaving 18 bases between. Per the germline V gene, CDR1 is GTSNPN and CDR2 is SVGIG (reference sequence).

This rearrangement joins TRBV6-6 to TRBJ1-5; 8 positions agree with TRBD1. In germline, CDR1 is MNHNY, CDR2 SVGAGI (reference sequence). The ends lost 2 bases at V and 7 bases at J; junction bases unmatched: 4. This CDR3 contains 14 residues. DNA for the CDR3: TGTGCCAGCAGTTACGGACAGGGTCAACAGCCCCAGCATTTT. Its protein product is CASSYGQGQQPQHF.

The rearrangement uses TRBV6-5 and TRBJ2-1; 9 nucleotides line up with TRBD2. Germline V CDR1 and CDR2: MNHEY, SVGAGI. V gave up 5 bases and J gave up 7 bases; unmatched junction bases: 9. The CDR3 is made up of 15 amino acids. The chain's CDR3 is CASSPERGAWNEQFF. The CDR3 DNA reads TGTGCCAGCAGTCCTGAGCGGGGGGCGTGGAATGAGCAGTTCTTC.

This chain connects TRBV6-4 to TRBJ1-4; D gene unclear. Germline CDR1 is MRHNA and CDR2 is SNTAGT. The V gene lost 6 bases and the J gene lost 4 bases, with 9 bases spanning the gap. CDR3 length equals 13 residues. CDR3 DNA sequence: TGTGCCAGCAGCTGGTGTTATAATGAAAAACTGTTTTTT. Translated, it gives CASSWCYNEKLFF.

The chain recombines TRBV5-4 with TRBJ1-6; D remains ambiguous. Per the germline V gene, CDR1 is SGHNT and CDR2 is YYREEE (reference sequence). Between the trimmed V and J ends, which lost 0 bases and 9 bases, there was a span of 19 bases. The CDR3 extends over 17 amino acids. The CDR3 bases are TGTGCCAGCAGCTTGGGGGGAAGTAGTGGCCTAAGTTCACCCCTCCACTTT. Protein: CASSLGGSSGLSSPLHF.

This chain connects TRBV2 to TRBJ2-2, with 9 bases fitting TRBD2. The trim removed 8 bases at V and 2 bases at J, leaving 6 bases unmatched. CDR1 is SNHLY, CDR2 FYNNEI, per germline. The CDR3 sequence is 15 residues long. The CDR3 region has the DNA TGTGCCAGCCGTTCCGGGACTAGCAACACCGGGGAGCTGTTTTTT. This encodes CASRSGTSNTGELFF.

The rearrangement links TRBV19 to TRBJ1-2, with D possibly TRBD1 on 6 matching bases. V was pared by 6 bases and J by 6 bases, with 20 bases between. The CDR3 loop spans 15 amino acids. Germline-derived CDR1 and CDR2 are LNHDA and SQIVND (reference sequence). The CDR3 DNA reads TGTGCCAGTAGCCCAAACAGGGCCTTAGGGGATGGCTACACCTTC. It encodes CASSPNRALGDGYTF.